What follows are 29 T cell receptor beta chains derived from one specimen sequenced in a study of blood T cell repertoires in COVID-19. Measured with immunoSEQ multiplex PCR; TCRdb has only the in-frame clones, and not every one. The sample consists of about 64,000 clones, approximately 91% of them appearing once. Sample: peripheral blood. These receptors all come from a human donor in a cohort sampled during active COVID-19.

The chain is built from TRBV3-1 (or the pseudogene TRBV3-2) and TRBJ2-2, with TRBD2 as a possible D gene (6 bases). The CDR3 runs to 17 residues. With 1 base removed from V and 4 bases from J, the gap between germline ends came to 16 bases. The V gene's germline CDR1 is LGHDT and CDR2 YNNKEL (reference sequence). The CDR3 sequence: CASSQGAGSGLTGELFF. The CDR3 DNA reads as TGTGCCAGCAGCCAAGGGGCCGGTAGCGGACTCACCGGGGAGCTGTTTTTT.

The chain employs TRBV7-8 and TRBJ2-2; the match to TRBD2 covers 7 bases. V lost 1 base, J lost 7 bases, and 9 bases stayed unmatched. The germline V gene has CDR1 SGHVS and CDR2 FQNEAQ. The CDR3 length is 16 residues. The CDR3 is CASSLGRGMVFGELFF. CDR3 DNA sequence: TGTGCCAGCAGCTTAGGGCGGGGGATGGTTTTCGGGGAGCTGTTTTTT.

The chain is built from TRBV11-3 and TRBJ2-7, with 8 bases fitting TRBD1. CDR3 length: 15 amino acids. The V and J ends lost 3 bases and 6 bases, in that order; junction bases with no gene match: 10. Germline CDR1 is SGHNT and CDR2 is YENEEA. The CDR3 DNA sequence: TGTGCCAGCAGCTTCGTTGGACAGGGATGTAGCGAGCAGTACTTC. It codes for CASSFVGQGCSEQYF.

The chain couples TRBV25-1 to TRBJ1-1, with no clear D. V was trimmed by 3 bases and J by 8 bases, leaving 4 bases between them. The germline CDR1 and CDR2 sequences are MGHDK and SYGVNS. CDR3 length equals 10 residues. CDR3 residues: CASSDGEAFF. The CDR3 DNA is TGTGCCAGCAGTGACGGGGAAGCTTTCTTT.

This clone was detected once. V usage is TRBV4-2 and J usage is TRBJ1-2; 7 nucleotides match TRBD1. Per the germline V gene, CDR1 is LGHNA and CDR2 is YNFKEQ. V shed 1 base, J shed 4 bases, and the junction held 15 bases outside the gene matches. This CDR3 region has 18 residues. CDR3 bases: TGTGCCAGCAGCCAAGTTCCGGGGACAGATATAGGCGTCTATGGCTACACCTTC. Translation gives CASSQVPGTDIGVYGYTF.

The chain carries TRBV7-6 and TRBJ2-2; 7 bases match TRBD1. Germline CDR1 and CDR2: SGHVS and FNYEAQ. Trimming at V came to 5 bases and at J to 4 bases, leaving 7 bases not matched to a gene. The CDR3 has 15 amino acids. For the CDR3, the DNA is TGTGCCAGCAGCCTAAACAGGGGCGGCACCGGGGAGCTGTTTTTT. Protein product: CASSLNRGGTGELFF.

CDR3 sequence (DNA): TGTGCCAGCAGTTCCGGTCCCGAAACTAACTATGGCTACACCTTC. This sequence encodes CASSSGPETNYGYTF. The chain joins TRBV7-9 to TRBJ1-2, with D unresolved. V was pared by 6 bases and J by 0 bases, with 14 bases between. The CDR3 contains 15 residues. Germline-derived CDR1 and CDR2 are SEHNR and FQNEAQ (reference sequence).

This clone has just one count. V and J are TRBV28 and TRBJ2-7; 7 bases are a match to TRBD1. CDR3 size: 11 residues. The junction had 1 base not matched to a gene; V was cut back by 7 bases and J by 4 bases. Looked up from germline, CDR1 is MDHEN and CDR2 is SYDVKM. Written as DNA, the CDR3 is TGTGCCAGCACAGGGGGATACGAGCAGTACTTC. This gives the protein CASTGGYEQYF.

This clone appeared a single time. The chain employs TRBV6-2 or TRBV6-3 and TRBJ2-3, with 10 bases fitting TRBD2. This CDR3 comprises 16 residues. The V gene end was trimmed by 0 bases and the J gene end by 0 bases; junction bases not matched to a gene: 0. Germline loops: CDR1 MNHEY, CDR2 SVGEGT. The CDR3 is CASSYSTSGSTDTQYF. The CDR3, as DNA: TGTGCCAGCAGTTACTCGACTAGCGGGAGCACAGATACGCAGTATTTT.

The CDR3 protein is CASSLPRGYEQYF. CDR3 sequence (DNA): TGTGCCAGCAGCCTACCTCGGGGTTACGAGCAGTACTTC. The chain joins TRBV7-2 to TRBJ2-7; D perhaps matches TRBD2 (5 bases). Germline CDR1 is SGHTA and CDR2 is FQGNSA. This CDR3 is 13 amino acids long. V was clipped by 5 bases and J by 4 bases, with 12 bases between them.

This sequence joins TRBV24-1 and TRBJ2-3; D unclear. Trimming cost V 1 base and J 4 bases, with 11 bases left between them. Germline CDR1 is KGHDR and CDR2 is SFDVKD. CDR3 size: 15 residues. The CDR3 loop is CATSDFSSDPDTQYF. The CDR3 DNA reads as TGTGCCACCAGTGATTTTTCCAGCGATCCAGATACGCAGTATTTT.

Only one count was recorded for this clone. The V gene is TRBV18, the J gene TRBJ2-2, with a tentative D call TRBD2 (6 bases). Deletions cut 2 bases from V and 6 bases from J, with 13 bases between. The CDR3 loop spans 15 amino acids. In germline, CDR1 is KGHSH, CDR2 LQKENI. As DNA, the CDR3 is TGTGCCAGCTCACCAACGACTCCGGGGGCCGGGGAGCTGTTTTTT. It translates to CASSPTTPGAGELFF.

The chain carries TRBV19 and TRBJ2-7; perhaps TRBD2 as D (6 bases). This CDR3 spans 13 amino acids. CDR1 is LNHDA, CDR2 SQIVND, per germline (reference sequence). V lost 3 bases, J lost 7 bases, and 13 bases lay in between. The CDR3 DNA sequence: TGTGCCAGTAGTATGCTAGAAGGAGGGGAGCAGTACTTC. Translated: CASSMLEGGEQYF.

Notes on this clone: One end of the junction does not line up with germline, which may come from a read error. The CDR3 loop reads CASSQDRDRGIHF. CDR3 coding DNA: TGCGCCAGCAGCCAAGACAGGGACAGGGGCATCCACTTT. The chain couples TRBV4-1 to TRBJ1-1, with 10 bases aligning to TRBD1. This CDR3 has 13 residues. CDR1 MGHRA and CDR2 YSYEKL come from the germline V gene.

V is TRBV19 and J is TRBJ2-2; tentative D call: TRBD2 (5 bases). The CDR3 runs to 14 residues. Trimming left V 5 bases short and J 5 bases short, with 12 bases between. From germline, CDR1 is LNHDA and CDR2 SQIVND (reference sequence). The CDR3, as DNA: TGTGCCAGTAGTCGGGGAGACTTAACCGGGGAGCTGTTTTTT. It encodes CASSRGDLTGELFF.

V usage is TRBV6-4 and J usage is TRBJ2-1; D ambiguous. The CDR3 runs to 15 residues. Germline CDR1 MRHNA, CDR2 SNTAGT. Trimming took off 3 bases at V and 0 bases at J, with 9 bases between the two ends. This chain's CDR3 is CASSDGRSSYNEQFF. The DNA of the CDR3 is TGTGCCAGCAGTGATGGTCGGAGCTCCTACAATGAGCAGTTCTTC.

This clone was counted a single time. V is TRBV28 and J is TRBJ2-2; 11 bases are a match to TRBD1. This CDR3 spans 18 amino acids. Germline lookup yields CDR1 MDHEN and CDR2 SYDVKM. J gave up 0 bases and V 1 base, and 4 bases lay outside the gene matches. The CDR3 nucleotides read TGTGCCAGCAGTTTATTGCCGGGACAGGGGGCGAACACCGGGGAGCTGTTTTTT. Translated, it gives CASSLLPGQGANTGELFF.

The V call is TRBV11-3, the J call TRBJ2-7, with a weak D call TRBD1 (5 bases). V lost 5 bases to trimming and J lost 0 bases, with 11 bases between them. The germline V gene has CDR1 SGHNT and CDR2 YENEEA. The CDR3 runs to 14 residues. CDR3 amino acids: CASSPRQGSYEQYF. CDR3 DNA: TGTGCCAGCAGCCCCCGGCAGGGCTCCTACGAGCAGTACTTC.

This clone has only one observation. The chain recombines TRBV7-6 with TRBJ1-2; no clear D gene. The germline V gene encodes CDR1 SGHVS and CDR2 FNYEAQ. The CDR3 has 15 amino acids. The ends were cut back, 3 bases at V and 0 bases at J, with 11 bases in the middle. CDR3 residues: CASSLMMGANYGYTF. CDR3 coding DNA: TGTGCCAGCAGCTTGATGATGGGAGCTAACTATGGCTACACCTTC.

This chain joins TRBV19 and TRBJ2-1; possible D gene TRBD2, 6 bases. V was shortened by 3 bases and J by 4 bases, with 16 bases between the two germline ends. Germline V gives CDR1 LNHDA, CDR2 SQIVND (reference sequence). CDR3 length: 16 residues. The CDR3 DNA reads TGTGCCAGTAGTATTAAGGGGAGGAGGATTTACAATGAGCAGTTCTTC. Encoded protein: CASSIKGRRIYNEQFF.

The chain couples TRBV6-5 to TRBJ2-7; TRBD1 matches at 8 bases. CDR1 and CDR2 (germline): MNHEY, SVGAGI. The CDR3 sequence is 15 residues long. J gave up 3 bases and V 6 bases, and 10 bases lay outside the gene matches. The CDR3 nucleotides are TGTGCCAGCAGACCGGGACAGGCCTACGGCTACGAGCAGTACTTC. Its translation: CASRPGQAYGYEQYF.

DNA of the CDR3: TGTGCCAGTAGGGGCCTCTCTGGGGCCAACGTCCTGACTTTC. This codes for CASRGLSGANVLTF. The chain uses TRBV19 and TRBJ2-6, with no clear D. Between the trimmed V and J ends, which lost 6 bases and 0 bases, there was a span of 6 bases. The CDR3 loop spans 14 amino acids. The germline V gene encodes CDR1 LNHDA and CDR2 SQIVND (reference sequence). The entire variable domain, with the rest obtained from reference TRBV19 and TRBJ2-6, is as follows: DGGITQSPKYLFRKEGQNVTLSCEQNLNHDAMYWYRQDPGQGLRLIYYSQIVNDFQKGDIAEGYSVSREKKESFPLTVTSAQKNPTAFYLCASRGLSGANVLTFGAGSRLTVL.

This clone is a singleton in its sample. The chain combines TRBV27 with TRBJ2-1; 9 bases align to TRBD2. This CDR3 has 15 amino acids. Germline loops: CDR1 MNHEY, CDR2 SMNVEV (reference sequence). With V trimmed by 3 bases and J by 7 bases, 7 bases remained unmatched. The CDR3 DNA is TGTGCCAGCAGTTTCCCTAGCGGGATGGGGAATGAGCAGTTCTTC. It codes for CASSFPSGMGNEQFF.

This clone was seen once. The rearrangement joins TRBV18 to TRBJ2-3, with TRBD1 matching over 8 bases. Trimming removed 2 bases from V and 3 bases from J; junction bases left unmatched: 7. The CDR3 totals 16 residues. The germline CDR1 and CDR2 sequences are KGHSH and LQKENI. CDR3 sequence: CASSPESRGPTDTQYF. DNA of the CDR3: TGTGCCAGCTCACCAGAAAGCAGGGGGCCGACAGATACGCAGTATTTT.

Remarks on this clone: Other DNA variants within this sample encode the same CDR3. The rearrangement uses TRBV2 and TRBJ1-2; 7 bases match TRBD1. The V segment lost 0 bases and the J segment 8 bases; nucleotides outside the gene matches: 9. The CDR3 sequence is 15 residues long. Germline assignment: CDR1 SNHLY and CDR2 FYNNEI. The CDR3 loop is CASSEALRAGGGYTF. The CDR3 bases are TGTGCCAGCAGTGAAGCGCTTCGGGCAGGGGGAGGCTACACCTTC.

This chain connects TRBV10-3 to TRBJ2-3, with D possibly TRBD1 on 5 matching bases. Trimming left V 5 bases short and J 0 bases short, with 12 bases between. CDR1 ENHRY and CDR2 SYGVKD come from the germline V gene. The CDR3 consists of 15 residues. This chain's CDR3 is CAISMTVSSTDTQYF. The CDR3 DNA is TGTGCCATCAGTATGACAGTATCTAGCACAGATACGCAGTATTTT.

This rearrangement joins TRBV18 to TRBJ1-6, with 9 positions matching TRBD1. The CDR3 spans 16 residues. The V gene's germline CDR1 is KGHSH and CDR2 LQKENI. V was clipped by 4 bases and J by 5 bases; unmatched bases: 6. The CDR3 region is CASSLGQGTDNSPLHF. The CDR3 DNA reads as TGTGCCAGCTCACTCGGACAGGGGACTGATAATTCACCCCTCCACTTT. The entire variable domain, with the rest obtained from reference TRBV18 and TRBJ1-6, is as follows: NAGVMQNPRHLVRRRGQEARLRCSPMKGHSHVYWYRQLPEEGLKFMVYLQKENIIDESGMPKERFSAEFPKEGPSILRIQQVVRGDSAAYFCASSLGQGTDNSPLHFGNGTRLTVT.

The chain combines TRBV12-3 or TRBV12-4 with TRBJ2-1; a possible D gene is TRBD2 (5 bases). The CDR3 is 13 residues long. Deletions cut 5 bases from V and 6 bases from J, with 11 bases between. The CDR3 sequence: CASSPMGSNEQFF. As DNA, the CDR3 is TGTGCCAGCAGTCCCATGGGGAGCAATGAGCAGTTCTTC.

This clone has only one observation. The chain employs TRBV13 and TRBJ1-2; 7 bases map to TRBD1. Germline trimming cut 5 bases from V and 2 bases from J; bases unmatched to any gene: 5. Germline CDR1 is PRHDT and CDR2 is FYEKMQ (reference sequence). The CDR3 is 14 amino acids. The CDR3 DNA follows: TGTGCCAGCAGCGCCGGGACAGACAACTATGGCTACACCTTC. It codes for CASSAGTDNYGYTF.